This entry features one TCR beta chain sequence. This entry belongs to a study of control samples from healthy donors and cancer patients. CDR1 is MNHEY and CDR2 is SMNVEV in the germline V gene (reference sequence). Trimming took 3 bases from V and 0 from J, leaving 8 bases between them. This CDR3 has 14 amino acids. Measured with immunoSEQ multiplex PCR; TCRdb has only the in-frame clones, and not every one. This sample has some 150,000 clones, with over 90% found just once. V gene TRBV27 combines with J gene TRBJ1-1; D uncertain. The sequencing sample was made of blood. The receptor's source is a man aged 45-65 years in good health. CDR3 loop: CASSFGRLNTEAFF. The CDR3 region has the DNA TGTGCCAGCAGTTTCGGCCGGTTGAACACTGAAGCTTTCTTT.